The 32 T cell receptor beta chains reported below all come from one sample, sequenced in a study of T cell repertoires in cytomegalovirus infection. Each CDR3 protein is one row after TCRdb ran MiXCR on the reads. This table holds roughly 990,000 distinct CDR3 sequences, around 32% found once. These receptors have no identified antigens. The sample was cultured CD8+ T cells from PBMCs, taken from culture after CMV antigen stimulation. These TCRs come from a human donor in good health (CMV status not recorded). Some clones in this sample may be carry-over from other donors' samples.

This clonotype was recorded a few times. This chain uses TRBV11-2 with TRBJ2-5, with D perhaps matching TRBD1 (6 bases). The CDR3 loop spans 22 amino acids. The V and J ends lost 5 bases and 2 bases respectively, with 36 bases between them. Germline V gene data show CDR1 as SGHAT and CDR2 as FQNNGV. The CDR3: CASSTRIPDRPPGKGIQETQYF. The CDR3 DNA reads TGTGCCAGCAGCACGAGAATTCCCGACAGGCCACCAGGGAAAGGGATACAAGAGACCCAGTACTTC.

Ten or more counts support this clonotype. The chain couples TRBV12-3 or TRBV12-4 to TRBJ1-5; D is unresolved. The CDR3 contains 14 residues. Trimming removed 3 bases at V and 4 bases at J, with 10 bases between. CDR3 sequence (DNA): TGTGCCAGCAGTTTTTTTCAGAAAAATCAGCCCCAGCATTTT. This translates into CASSFFQKNQPQHF.

This clonotype has a count of ten or more. CDR3 protein: CASSLDSPLHF. The CDR3 bases are TGTGCCAGCAGCTTAGATTCACCCCTCCACTTT. The rearrangement links TRBV7-2 to TRBJ1-6; D remains ambiguous. CDR3 length: 11 amino acids. Germline V gene sequence: CDR1 SGHTA, CDR2 FQGNSA. Trimming cost V 1 base and J 8 bases, with 0 bases left between them.

The chain has TRBV9 and TRBJ2-5; D gene unclear. Trimming took off 3 bases at V and 8 bases at J, with 17 bases between the two ends. The CDR3 covers 14 residues. CDR1 and CDR2 (germline): SGDLS, YYNGEE. The DNA of the CDR3 is TGTGCCAGCAGCGGTGCGCGCGAGCTGGAAACCCAGTACTTC. Residues: CASSGARELETQYF.

V gene TRBV7-9 combines with J gene TRBJ1-1; 7 bases align to TRBD1. CDR3 size: 16 residues. V was pared by 5 bases and J by 4 bases, with 13 bases of the junction left unmatched. CDR1 is SEHNR and CDR2 is FQNEAQ in the germline V gene (reference sequence). The CDR3 coding sequence is TGTGCCAGCAGCCCGGAGGGGGCGGAGGGGAGCACTGAAGCTTTCTTT. Protein: CASSPEGAEGSTEAFF.

The rearrangement links TRBV19 to TRBJ2-1, with D unclear. Trimming stripped 10 bases from V and 6 bases from J, with 13 bases between. Germline CDR1 reads LNHDA; CDR2 reads SQIVND (reference sequence). The CDR3 is 12 amino acids. The CDR3 region has the DNA TGTGCCACCCTCGAACCCAGCAATGAGCAGTTCTTC. Its translation: CATLEPSNEQFF.

V usage is TRBV6-5 and J usage is TRBJ1-2, with D possibly being TRBD1 (5 bases). The CDR3 is made up of 13 amino acids. Germline CDR1 MNHEY, CDR2 SVGAGI. The ends were cut back, 8 bases at V and 6 bases at J, with 16 bases in the middle. CDR3 sequence: CASGLQGFDGYTF. CDR3 nucleotides: TGTGCCAGCGGCCTGCAGGGCTTCGATGGCTACACCTTC.

V gene TRBV4-3 combines with J gene TRBJ2-1, with a weak D call TRBD1 (6 bases). V gave up 0 bases and J gave up 4 bases, with 16 bases separating them. The CDR3 covers 17 residues. The germline gives CDR1 LGHNA, CDR2 YSLEER. CDR3 sequence (DNA): TGCGCCAGCAGCCAAGATAGAGGCAGGGGCGCTTACAATGAGCAGTTCTTC. Amino acid sequence: CASSQDRGRGAYNEQFF.

The V gene is TRBV6-2 or TRBV6-3, the J gene TRBJ2-1; 7 bases match TRBD1. This CDR3 spans 14 amino acids. Germline V gene data show CDR1 as MNHEY and CDR2 as SVGEGT. The trim removed 6 bases at V and 4 bases at J, leaving 6 bases unmatched. For the CDR3, the DNA is TGTGCCAGCAGCGGGACAGCTACGTACAATGAGCAGTTCTTC. It encodes CASSGTATYNEQFF.

About this clonotype itself: A read error is possible here, since a much larger clone lies one base away. The chain uses TRBV7-4 and TRBJ2-6; 8 nucleotides match TRBD1. The CDR3 length is 18 residues. Germline V gives CDR1 SGHVT, CDR2 SQSDAQ. Here the CDR3 reads CVSSPTGGMYSGANVLTF. CDR3 nucleotides: TGTGTCAGCAGCCCCACAGGGGGGATGTACTCTGGGGCCAACGTCCTGACTTTC.

This clonotype was picked up many times. This chain links TRBV7-2 with TRBJ1-1; D gene ambiguous. Germline V gene data show CDR1 as SGHTA and CDR2 as FQGNSA. With 3 bases removed from V and 12 bases from J, the gap between germline ends came to 20 bases. The CDR3 runs 14 residues. The CDR3 DNA sequence: TGTGCCAGCAGCTTGTCCGGGGATCCTCGGATTCCTTTCTTT. Its protein is CASSLSGDPRIPFF.

This clonotype was counted ten times or more. DNA of the CDR3: TGTGCCAGCAGCTTTGCGGGGGGGCGCGATGAGCAGTTCTTC. It is translated as CASSFAGGRDEQFF. V usage is TRBV7-2 and J usage is TRBJ2-1; 9 bases fit TRBD2. Germline V gives CDR1 SGHTA, CDR2 FQGNSA. The CDR3 is 14 residues long. Unmatched junction bases numbered 5, after V lost 3 bases and J lost 8 bases.

This clonotype was picked up a small number of times. The chain is built from TRBV5-4 and TRBJ2-7; 12 nucleotides match TRBD1. This CDR3 has 16 residues. V was pared by 1 base and J by 2 bases, with 4 bases of the junction left unmatched. Germline loops: CDR1 SGHNT, CDR2 YYREEE (reference sequence). CDR3 residues: CASSLWGQGAPYEQYV. CDR3 sequence (DNA): TGTGCCAGCAGCTTGTGGGGACAGGGGGCCCCCTACGAGCAGTACGTC.

Only a few counts were recorded for this clonotype. The rearrangement links TRBV6-5 to TRBJ1-2, with D unresolved. CDR3 length: 18 amino acids. V shed 0 bases and J shed 0 bases, with 17 bases lying between them. The germline V gene encodes CDR1 MNHEY and CDR2 SVGAGI. The CDR3 DNA reads as TGTGCCAGCAGTTACTCCCCTCTGACTTATGAAACTAACTATGGCTACACCTTC. Its translation is CASSYSPLTYETNYGYTF.

CDR3 sequence reads: CASSYDRGLSYEQYF. The CDR3 nucleotides read TGTGCCAGTAGCTATGACAGGGGGCTGTCCTACGAGCAGTACTTC. The genes are TRBV19 and TRBJ2-7, with 10 bases that match TRBD1. The CDR3 is made up of 15 amino acids. The trim removed 6 bases at V and 1 base at J, leaving 6 bases unmatched. The germline CDR1 and CDR2 sequences are LNHDA and SQIVND (reference sequence).

This clonotype was observed at least ten times. The gene calls are TRBV6-1 and TRBJ1-3; D not resolved. V was pared by 1 base and J by 0 bases, with 13 bases between. The CDR3 loop spans 17 amino acids. Germline CDR1 and CDR2: MNHNS and SASEGT. DNA of the CDR3: TGTGCCAGCAGTGAAGTAGTGACGGAGAGCTCTGGAAACACCATATATTTT. Translated: CASSEVVTESSGNTIYF.

The sample holds one count of this clonotype. The genes are TRBV7-9 and TRBJ1-2; weak D call: TRBD1 (5 bases). V was shortened by 7 bases and J by 6 bases, with 21 bases between the two germline ends. From germline, CDR1 is SEHNR and CDR2 FQNEAQ (reference sequence). The CDR3 runs 15 residues. CDR3 sequence reads: CASTYSGLPGHGYTF. The CDR3 DNA sequence: TGTGCCAGCACCTACTCGGGCCTCCCGGGACATGGCTACACCTTC. The whole variable domain, remainder taken from reference TRBV7-9 and TRBJ1-2, is DTGVSQNPRHKITKRGQNVTFRCDPISEHNRLYWYRQTLGQGPEFLTYFQNEAQLEKSRLLSDRFSAERPKGSFSTLEIQRTEQGDSAMYLCASTYSGLPGHGYTFGSGTRLTVV.

This clonotype appeared a few times. The CDR3 region is CASSWVRETQYF. The CDR3, as DNA: TGTGCCAGCAGCTGGGTGCGAGAGACCCAGTACTTC. This sequence joins TRBV7-6 and TRBJ2-5, with D uncertain. The CDR3 runs 12 residues. The V gene lost 4 bases and the J gene lost 4 bases, with 7 bases spanning the gap. CDR1 and CDR2 (germline): SGHVS, FNYEAQ.

This clonotype was picked up a small number of times. This chain uses TRBV2 with TRBJ1-2, with 7 bases aligning to TRBD1. Germline values: CDR1 SNHLY, CDR2 FYNNEI. The CDR3 length is 12 residues. V lost 10 bases, J lost 4 bases, and 6 bases stayed unmatched. In nucleotides, the CDR3 is TGTGCCACGCCGACAGGGAGCTATGGCTACACCTTC. Translating it yields CATPTGSYGYTF.

The chain is built from TRBV6-8 and TRBJ2-1; the D is unclear. V was shortened by 5 bases and J by 10 bases, with 12 bases between the two germline ends. CDR1 and CDR2 (germline): MNHGY, SAAAGT. The CDR3 sequence is 12 residues long. Written as DNA, the CDR3 is TGTGCCAGCAGTCCAAATGGAATCGAGCAGTTCTTC. The encoded protein is CASSPNGIEQFF.

The chain carries TRBV9 and TRBJ1-2; a possible D gene is TRBD1 (5 bases). This CDR3 has 14 amino acids. Trimming stripped 3 bases from V and 8 bases from J, with 17 bases between. CDR1 and CDR2 (germline): SGDLS, YYNGEE. CDR3 sequence reads: CASSAGGGVGGYTF. The CDR3 DNA reads TGTGCCAGCAGCGCTGGGGGGGGTGTTGGGGGCTACACCTTC. Full variable domain (rest looked up from reference TRBV9 and TRBJ1-2): DSGVTQTPKHLITATGQRVTLRCSPRSGDLSVYWYQQSLDQGLQFLIQYYNGEERAKGNILERFSAQQFPDLHSELNLSSLELGDSALYFCASSAGGGVGGYTFGSGTRLTVV.

The chain employs TRBV9 and TRBJ2-5; D is possibly TRBD1 or TRBD2 (6 bases each). The CDR3 runs to 17 residues. Germline V gene data show CDR1 as SGDLS and CDR2 as YYNGEE. Trimming took off 4 bases at V and 1 base at J, with 20 bases between the two ends. This CDR3 is CASSSHPGAWGQETQYF. As DNA, the CDR3 is TGTGCCAGCAGCTCACACCCGGGGGCTTGGGGCCAAGAGACCCAGTACTTC.

This chain uses TRBV7-9 with TRBJ1-6; 7 nucleotides line up with TRBD1. Losses at the gene ends were 1 base for V and 8 bases for J; bases not matched to a gene: 5. The CDR3 contains 15 residues. Germline V gene lookup returns CDR1 SEHNR and CDR2 FQNEAQ (reference sequence). CDR3: CASSLVPGGDSPLHF. CDR3 nucleotides: TGTGCCAGCAGCTTAGTTCCAGGGGGTGATTCACCCCTCCACTTT.

The J gene is TRBJ2-7, the V gene TRBV6-6; D call uncertain. The CDR3 consists of 15 residues. Germline-derived CDR1 and CDR2 are MNHNY and SVGAGI (reference sequence). V lost 6 bases and J lost 2, with 17 bases in between. Here the CDR3 DNA reads TGTGCCAGCAGCGACCTGCCCATATACACCTACGAGCAGTACTTC. Translating it yields CASSDLPIYTYEQYF.

The chain combines TRBV6-1 with TRBJ1-5; 9 bases are shared with TRBD1. The CDR3 is 17 residues long. Germline CDR1 MNHNS, CDR2 SASEGT. V dropped 2 bases and J dropped 4; count of bases not matched to a gene: 9. The CDR3 DNA follows: TGTGCCAGCAGTGAACCAACTCGGGACAGGGCTAATCAGCCCCAGCATTTT. It codes for CASSEPTRDRANQPQHF.

This clonotype has a handful of counts. The rearrangement joins TRBV7-9 to TRBJ2-7; tentative D call: TRBD1 (5 bases). Germline V CDR1 and CDR2: SEHNR, FQNEAQ (reference sequence). Trimming cost V 4 bases and J 9 bases, with 10 bases left between them. The CDR3 consists of 11 residues. The CDR3 DNA follows: TGTGCCAGCAGCTACCAGGGTGGGCAGTACTTC. Translation gives CASSYQGGQYF.

This clonotype was seen more than once but under ten times. Written as DNA, the CDR3 is TGTGCCAGCAGCACTCCCGGGGACAGGCTTAATTCACCCCTCCACTTT. Translating gives CASSTPGDRLNSPLHF. The chain has TRBV28 and TRBJ1-6; 8 bases map to TRBD1. The CDR3 consists of 16 residues. The trim removed 6 bases at V and 6 bases at J, leaving 10 bases unmatched. Per germline, CDR1 MDHEN and CDR2 SYDVKM.

The J gene is TRBJ1-3, the V gene TRBV7-2; D possibly corresponds to TRBD1 (6 bases). Looked up from germline, CDR1 is SGHTA and CDR2 is FQGNSA. The V and J ends lost 5 bases and 0 bases respectively, with 14 bases between them. The CDR3 has 16 residues. The CDR3 DNA reads as TGTGCCAGCAGCCCTCTTGGGGGCGACTCTGGAAACACCATATATTTT. It is translated as CASSPLGGDSGNTIYF.

On this clonotype: The junction shows a germline mismatch at one end, possibly a read error. The chain carries TRBV7-6 and TRBJ1-5; 8 nucleotides line up with TRBD1. The CDR3 extends over 15 amino acids. The V gene's germline CDR1 is SGHVS and CDR2 FNYEAQ. CDR3 in amino acids: CASSGTGGTNQPLHF. DNA for the CDR3: TGTGCCAGCAGCGGCACAGGGGGAACAAATCAGCCCCTGCATTTT. The full variable domain, its missing parts supplied by reference TRBV7-6 and TRBJ1-5, is GAGVSQSPRYKVTKRGQDVALRCDPISGHVSLYWYRQALGQGPEFLTYFNYEAQQDKSGLPNDRFSAERPEGSISTLTIQRTEQRDSAMYRCASSGTGGTNQPLHFGDGTRLSIL.

This clonotype was counted between two and nine times. The chain recombines TRBV7-9 with TRBJ2-6; D is unresolved. This CDR3 region has 18 residues. V shed 0 bases and J shed 0 bases, with 12 bases lying between them. Germline V gives CDR1 SEHNR, CDR2 FQNEAQ (reference sequence). Here the CDR3 reads CASSLAIGLLSGANVLTF. CDR3 bases: TGTGCCAGCAGCTTAGCAATAGGGCTCCTCTCTGGGGCCAACGTCCTGACTTTC.

The chain employs TRBV12-3 or TRBV12-4 and TRBJ1-2; D is unclear. This CDR3 has 11 residues. Between the trimmed V and J ends, which lost 6 bases and 6 bases, there was a span of 8 bases. CDR3 coding DNA: TGTGCCAGCAGCACATTCGATGGCTACACCTTC. Translating gives CASSTFDGYTF.

This chain connects TRBV5-6 to TRBJ2-3, with TRBD2 matching 7 bases. This CDR3 is 16 amino acids long. Looked up from germline, CDR1 is SGHDT and CDR2 is YYEEEE. V gave up 4 bases and J gave up 2 bases; unmatched junction bases: 10. The CDR3 reads CASSPMGGEVTDTQYF. The CDR3, as DNA: TGTGCCAGCAGCCCTATGGGGGGGGAGGTCACAGATACGCAGTATTTT.